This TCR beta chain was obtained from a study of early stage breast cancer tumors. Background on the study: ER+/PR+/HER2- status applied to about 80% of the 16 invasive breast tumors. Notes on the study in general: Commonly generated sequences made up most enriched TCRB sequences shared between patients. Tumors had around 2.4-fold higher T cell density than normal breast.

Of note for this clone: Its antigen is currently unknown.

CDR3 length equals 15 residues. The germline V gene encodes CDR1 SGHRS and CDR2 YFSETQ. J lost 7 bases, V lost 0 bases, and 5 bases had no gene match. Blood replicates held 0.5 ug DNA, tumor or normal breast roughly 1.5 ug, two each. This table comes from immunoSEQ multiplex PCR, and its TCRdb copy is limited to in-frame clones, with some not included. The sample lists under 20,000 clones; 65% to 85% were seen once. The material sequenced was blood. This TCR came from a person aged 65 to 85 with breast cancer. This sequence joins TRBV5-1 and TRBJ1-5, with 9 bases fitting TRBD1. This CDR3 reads CASSLGDRVGQPQHF. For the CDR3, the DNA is TGCGCCAGCAGCTTGGGGGACAGGGTCGGGCAGCCCCAGCATTTT.